This TCR beta chain was captured in a study of regulatory T cells in long-lasting Graves disease. General study findings and limits: Because few samples were included, accuracy may have been lower.

The CDR3 is made up of 13 amino acids. V lost 10 bases, J lost 5 bases, and 17 bases lay in between. Germline CDR1 LNHDA, CDR2 SQIVND (reference sequence). The time point is: newly diagnosed GD, antithyroid drugs for less than 3 months. RNA from PBMCs was the source of the TCR library. This clonotype was seen only a few times. Its antigen is undetermined. With iRepertoire HTBI primers and Arm-PCR of CDR3 regions, TCR beta libraries were built. TCRdb reprocessed the multiplex PCR reads via MiXCR and lists one record per CDR3 protein. The table lists 360,000 or so distinct CDR3 sequences, about 12% of them singletons. The same specimen was also included in a second study, on T cells in Graves' hyperthyroidism and ophthalmopathy. That work contributes: Diagnosis relied on clinical symptoms, serum thyroxine and TRAb, thyroid ultrasound and orbital computed tomography. A first-round RT-PCR of the TCR CDR3 used the HTBI primer set.

The receptor's source is a woman between 18 and 30 years old with Graves disease. The chain recombines TRBV19 with TRBJ1-2; tentatively, D is TRBD1 (6 bases). Sequenced material: peripheral blood mononuclear cells (PBMCs), taken at new diagnosis, from a patient treated with antithyroid drugs. The CDR3 protein is CATSWTVEYGYTF. In DNA form, the CDR3 reads TGTGCCACCTCCTGGACAGTTGAGTATGGCTACACCTTC.